This section outlines one T cell receptor (beta chain) sequence together with its context. What it binds is not known. The CDR3 has 15 amino acids. Deletions cut 0 bases from V and 0 bases from J, with 9 bases between. CDR1 is MNHEY, CDR2 SVGAGI, per germline. The sample is drawn from a study of post-analysis software for immune sequencing data. Across the whole study: The courses of disease that were included comprised relapsing-remitting, secondary progressive and progressive-relapsing multiple sclerosis. Findings and limits, study-wide: A few TRBV segments (TRBV5-6, TRBV5-1 and TRBV20-1 among them) occurred more frequently in patients than in controls. Significantly lower normalized Chao1 diversity was found in patients with multiple sclerosis relative to controls. F measure grouped same-batch samples tightly together.

Included in the TCR beta cDNA libraries were unique molecular identifiers. Researchers reported 400,000 to 550,000 cDNA molecules coming from approximately 1 to 10 million T cells. TCRdb analysed the PCR reads with MiXCR anew, one entry per CDR3 protein. The sample yields roughly 600,000 distinct CDR3 sequences, roughly 40% seen once. The material sequenced was blood. The receptor was isolated from a girl aged 5-17 years with multiple sclerosis. The rearrangement joins TRBV6-5 to TRBJ2-7; D uncertain. CDR3 protein: CASSYSGLDSYEQYF. The CDR3 nucleotides read TGTGCCAGCAGTTACTCGGGCCTGGACTCCTACGAGCAGTACTTC.